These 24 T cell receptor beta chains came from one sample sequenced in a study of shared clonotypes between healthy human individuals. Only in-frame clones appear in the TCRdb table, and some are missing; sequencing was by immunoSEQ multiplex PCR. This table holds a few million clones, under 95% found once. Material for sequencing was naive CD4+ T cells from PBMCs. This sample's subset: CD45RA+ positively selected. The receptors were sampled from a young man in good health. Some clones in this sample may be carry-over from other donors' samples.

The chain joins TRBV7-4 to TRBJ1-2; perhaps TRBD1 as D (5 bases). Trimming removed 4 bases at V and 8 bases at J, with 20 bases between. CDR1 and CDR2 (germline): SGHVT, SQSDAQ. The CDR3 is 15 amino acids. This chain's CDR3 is CASSSQVRARGGYTF. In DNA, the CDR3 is TGTGCCAGCAGCTCCCAAGTCAGGGCCCGGGGGGGCTACACCTTC.

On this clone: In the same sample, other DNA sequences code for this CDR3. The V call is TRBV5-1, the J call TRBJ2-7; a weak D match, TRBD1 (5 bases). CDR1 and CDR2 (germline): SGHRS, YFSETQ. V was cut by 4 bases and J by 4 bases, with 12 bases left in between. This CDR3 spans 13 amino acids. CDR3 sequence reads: CASSPDRAYEQYF. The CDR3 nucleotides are TGCGCCAGCAGCCCAGACAGAGCGTACGAGCAGTACTTC. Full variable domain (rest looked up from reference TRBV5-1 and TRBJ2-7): KAGVTQTPRYLIKTRGQQVTLSCSPISGHRSVSWYQQTPGQGLQFLFEYFSETQRNKGNFPGRFSGRQFSNSRSEMNVSTLELGDSALYLCASSPDRAYEQYFGPGTRLTVT.

As DNA, the CDR3 is TGTGCCAGCAGCTTACGGAACCCCACAGATACGCAGTATTTT. Protein product: CASSLRNPTDTQYF. This chain uses TRBV7-3 with TRBJ2-3; no definite D call. The CDR3 has 14 residues. The germline V and J ends were trimmed by 2 bases and 2 bases, with 8 bases remaining between them. Germline CDR1 SGHTA, CDR2 FQGTGA.

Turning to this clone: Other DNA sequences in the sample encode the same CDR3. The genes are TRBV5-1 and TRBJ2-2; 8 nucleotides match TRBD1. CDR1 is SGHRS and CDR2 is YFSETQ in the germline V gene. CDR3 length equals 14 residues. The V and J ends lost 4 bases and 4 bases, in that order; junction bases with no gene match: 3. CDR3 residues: CASSAGTGTGELFF. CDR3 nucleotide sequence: TGCGCCAGCAGCGCCGGGACAGGCACCGGGGAGCTGTTTTTT.

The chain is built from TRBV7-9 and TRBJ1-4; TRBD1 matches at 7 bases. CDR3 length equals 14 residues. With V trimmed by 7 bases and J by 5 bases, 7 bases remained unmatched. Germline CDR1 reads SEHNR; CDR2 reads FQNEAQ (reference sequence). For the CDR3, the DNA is TGTGCCAGCACCCTACCGGGACAGAATGAAAAACTGTTTTTT. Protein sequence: CASTLPGQNEKLFF. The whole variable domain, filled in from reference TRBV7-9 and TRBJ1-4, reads DTGVSQNPRHKITKRGQNVTFRCDPISEHNRLYWYRQTLGQGPEFLTYFQNEAQLEKSRLLSDRFSAERPKGSFSTLEIQRTEQGDSAMYLCASTLPGQNEKLFFGSGTQLSVL.

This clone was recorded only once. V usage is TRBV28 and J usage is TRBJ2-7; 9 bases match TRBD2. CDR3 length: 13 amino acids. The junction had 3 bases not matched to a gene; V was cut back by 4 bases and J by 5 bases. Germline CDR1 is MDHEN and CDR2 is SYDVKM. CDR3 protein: CASSSGTSHEQYF. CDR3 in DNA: TGTGCCAGCAGTTCCGGGACTAGCCACGAGCAGTACTTC.

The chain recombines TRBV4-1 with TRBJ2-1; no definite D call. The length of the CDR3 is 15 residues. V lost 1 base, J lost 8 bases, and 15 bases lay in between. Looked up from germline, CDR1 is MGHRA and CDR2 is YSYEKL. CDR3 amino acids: CASSQVGIPADEQFF. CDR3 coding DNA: TGCGCCAGCAGCCAAGTTGGGATACCGGCTGATGAGCAGTTCTTC.

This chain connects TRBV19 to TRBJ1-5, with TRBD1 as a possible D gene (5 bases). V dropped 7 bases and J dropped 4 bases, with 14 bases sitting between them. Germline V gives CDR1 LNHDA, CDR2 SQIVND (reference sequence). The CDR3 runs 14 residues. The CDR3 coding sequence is TGTGCCAGTAACCTGGCAGGGAGGAATCAGCCCCAGCATTTT. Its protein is CASNLAGRNQPQHF.

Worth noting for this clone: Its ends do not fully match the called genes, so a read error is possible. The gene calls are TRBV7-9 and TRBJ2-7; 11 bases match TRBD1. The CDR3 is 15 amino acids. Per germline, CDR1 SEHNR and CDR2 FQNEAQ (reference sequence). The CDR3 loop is CASSLGGQGVYEQYF. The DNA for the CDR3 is TGTGCCAGCAGCTTAGGGGGACAGGGGGTCTACGAACAGTACTTC.

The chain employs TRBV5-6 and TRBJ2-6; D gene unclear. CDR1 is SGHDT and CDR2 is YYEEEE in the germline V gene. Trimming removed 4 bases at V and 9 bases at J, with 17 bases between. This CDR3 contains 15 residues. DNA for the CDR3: TGTGCCAGCAGCCTCATGGATGGTATGGGCAACGTCCTGACTTTC. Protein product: CASSLMDGMGNVLTF.

This CDR3 reads CASGSSGASGEQFF. The CDR3, as DNA: TGTGCTAGTGGTTCCTCAGGGGCCTCGGGGGAGCAGTTCTTC. The chain joins TRBV12-5 to TRBJ2-1; maybe TRBD1 (6 bases). V lost 4 bases, J lost 10 bases, and 17 bases lay in between. CDR1 LGHNT and CDR2 FRNRAP come from the germline V gene. The CDR3 sequence is 14 residues long.

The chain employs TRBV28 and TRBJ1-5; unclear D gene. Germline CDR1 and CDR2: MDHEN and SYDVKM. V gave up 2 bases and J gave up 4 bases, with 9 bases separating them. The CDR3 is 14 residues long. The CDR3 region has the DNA TGTGCCAGCAGTTTAGGCTTACGGAATCAGCCCCAGCATTTT. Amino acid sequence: CASSLGLRNQPQHF.

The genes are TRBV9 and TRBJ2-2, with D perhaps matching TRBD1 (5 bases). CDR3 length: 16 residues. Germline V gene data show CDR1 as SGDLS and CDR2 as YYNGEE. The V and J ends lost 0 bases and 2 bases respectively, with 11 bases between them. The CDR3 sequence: CASSVGKGVNTGELFF. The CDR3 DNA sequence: TGTGCCAGCAGCGTAGGGAAAGGGGTAAACACCGGGGAGCTGTTTTTT.

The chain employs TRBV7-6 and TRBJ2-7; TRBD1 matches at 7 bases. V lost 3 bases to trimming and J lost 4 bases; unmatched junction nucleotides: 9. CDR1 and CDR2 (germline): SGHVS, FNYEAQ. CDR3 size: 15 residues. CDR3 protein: CASSFGVRGMYEQYF. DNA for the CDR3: TGTGCCAGCAGCTTTGGGGTCAGGGGGATGTACGAGCAGTACTTC.

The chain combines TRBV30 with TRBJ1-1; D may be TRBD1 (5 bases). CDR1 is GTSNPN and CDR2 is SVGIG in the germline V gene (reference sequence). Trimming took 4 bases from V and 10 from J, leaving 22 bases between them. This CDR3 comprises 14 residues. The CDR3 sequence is CAWIRDAYTGRAFF. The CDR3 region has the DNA TGTGCCTGGATCCGGGACGCCTATACGGGGCGAGCTTTCTTT.

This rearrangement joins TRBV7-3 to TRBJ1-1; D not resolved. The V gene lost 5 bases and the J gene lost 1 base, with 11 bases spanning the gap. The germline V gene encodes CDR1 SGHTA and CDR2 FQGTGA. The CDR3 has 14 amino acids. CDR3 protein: CASSPSSRNTEAFF. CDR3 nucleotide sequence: TGTGCCAGCAGCCCATCCTCCAGGAACACTGAAGCTTTCTTT.

The CDR3: CASSLGRGTPAYNEQFF. Written as DNA, the CDR3 is TGTGCCAGCAGCTTGGGCCGGGGGACACCAGCCTACAATGAGCAGTTCTTC. The chain has TRBV7-9 and TRBJ2-1, with D possibly being TRBD1 or TRBD2 (6 bases each). The V gene lost 3 bases and the J gene lost 2 bases, with 17 bases spanning the gap. Germline loops: CDR1 SEHNR, CDR2 FQNEAQ (reference sequence). The CDR3 runs 17 residues.

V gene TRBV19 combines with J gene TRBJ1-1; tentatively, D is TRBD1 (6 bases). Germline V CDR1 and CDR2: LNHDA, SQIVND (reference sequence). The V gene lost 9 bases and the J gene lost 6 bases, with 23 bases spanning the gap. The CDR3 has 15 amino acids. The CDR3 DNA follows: TGTGCCAGCCTCAATAGGGGGAGGAACGAGGCTGAAGCTTTCTTT. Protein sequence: CASLNRGRNEAEAFF.

This chain's CDR3 is CASRTRKVGSGEQFF. CDR3 DNA: TGTGCCAGCCGAACCCGAAAGGTCGGAAGCGGTGAGCAGTTCTTC. The chain uses TRBV6-5 and TRBJ2-1; TRBD2 might be the D (5 bases). V gave up 8 bases and J gave up 9 bases, with 23 bases separating them. CDR3 length: 15 residues. The V gene's germline CDR1 is MNHEY and CDR2 SVGAGI.

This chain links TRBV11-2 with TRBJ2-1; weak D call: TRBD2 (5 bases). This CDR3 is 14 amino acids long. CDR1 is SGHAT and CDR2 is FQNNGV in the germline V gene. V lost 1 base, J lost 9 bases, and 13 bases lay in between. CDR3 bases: TGTGCCAGCAGCTTAGGCCGGAGGAATGGTGAGCAGTTCTTC. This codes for CASSLGRRNGEQFF.

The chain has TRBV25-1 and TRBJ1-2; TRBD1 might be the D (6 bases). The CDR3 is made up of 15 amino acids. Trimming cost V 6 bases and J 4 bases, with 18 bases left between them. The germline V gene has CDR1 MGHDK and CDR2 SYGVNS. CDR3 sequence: CASRETQGRGYGYTF. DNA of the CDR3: TGTGCCAGCAGGGAAACACAGGGAAGGGGCTATGGCTACACCTTC.

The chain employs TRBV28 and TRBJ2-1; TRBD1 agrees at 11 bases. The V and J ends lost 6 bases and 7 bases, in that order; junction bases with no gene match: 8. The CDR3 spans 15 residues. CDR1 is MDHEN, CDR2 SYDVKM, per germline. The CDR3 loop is CASSIGTGGLNEQFF. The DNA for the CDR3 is TGTGCCAGCAGCATTGGGACAGGGGGATTAAATGAGCAGTTCTTC. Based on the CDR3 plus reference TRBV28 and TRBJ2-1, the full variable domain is DVKVTQSSRYLVKRTGEKVFLECVQDMDHENMFWYRQDPGLGLRLIYFSYDVKMKEKGDIPEGYSVSREKKERFSLILESASTNQTSMYLCASSIGTGGLNEQFFGPGTRLTVL.

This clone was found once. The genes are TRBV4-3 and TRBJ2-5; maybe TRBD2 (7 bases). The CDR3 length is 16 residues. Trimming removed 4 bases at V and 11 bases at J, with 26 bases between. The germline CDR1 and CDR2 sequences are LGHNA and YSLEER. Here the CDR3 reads CASSPGGAAGSSQQYF. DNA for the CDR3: TGCGCCAGCAGCCCCGGGGGCGCAGCGGGAAGTAGCCAGCAGTACTTC.

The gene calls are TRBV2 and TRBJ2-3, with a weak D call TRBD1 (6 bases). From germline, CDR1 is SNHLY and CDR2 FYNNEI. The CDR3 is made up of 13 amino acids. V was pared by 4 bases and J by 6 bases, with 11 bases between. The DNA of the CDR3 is TGTGCCAGCAGTGTAACAGGGTGGGATACGCAGTATTTT. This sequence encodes CASSVTGWDTQYF. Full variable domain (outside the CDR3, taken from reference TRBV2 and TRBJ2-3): EPEVTQTPSHQVTQMGQEVILRCVPISNHLYFYWYRQILGQKVEFLVSFYNNEISEKSEIFDDQFSVERPDGSNFTLKIRSTKLEDSAMYFCASSVTGWDTQYFGPGTRLTVL.